Below, 30 T cell receptor beta chains from the same sample are listed, as sequenced in a study of CD8 T cells in Susac syndrome. Reverse transcription of roughly 0.45 to 1 ug RNA used random hexamers. In TCRdb, the immunoSEQ multiplex PCR reads were re-called with MiXCR into one record per CDR3 protein. Among around 79,000 distinct CDR3 sequences, around 94% were seen once, and the ten largest hold over 0.45%. Sequencing was done on a sample of CD8+ T cells from PBMCs. These receptors came from a human donor with Susac syndrome.

The chain has TRBV12-5 and TRBJ1-1, with TRBD1 identical over 8 bases. Germline V gives CDR1 LGHNT, CDR2 FRNRAP. V was pared by 2 bases and J by 2 bases, with 16 bases of the junction left unmatched. CDR3 length equals 19 residues. In nucleotides, the CDR3 is TGTGCTAGTGGTTTGCCCACAAGGGACAGGAGAACAACAAACACTGAAGCTTTCTTT. Translation: CASGLPTRDRRTTNTEAFF.

This clonotype was observed once. The chain recombines TRBV20-1 with TRBJ2-7; D could derive from TRBD1 or TRBD2 (5 bases each). The CDR3 consists of 15 residues. Trimming removed 0 bases from V and 0 bases from J, with 12 bases in between. Germline V gene sequence: CDR1 DFQATT, CDR2 SNEGSKA (reference sequence). DNA of the CDR3: TGCAGTGCTAGAGACACCGGGACGGGCTCCTACGAGCAGTACTTC. Protein sequence: CSARDTGTGSYEQYF.

The chain employs TRBV6-1 and TRBJ1-5; a weak D match, TRBD1 (6 bases). CDR3 length: 14 amino acids. Trimming took off 3 bases at V and 7 bases at J, with 13 bases between the two ends. From germline, CDR1 is MNHNS and CDR2 SASEGT. The CDR3: CASSDRGAIQPQHF. In nucleotides, the CDR3 is TGTGCCAGCAGTGACAGGGGAGCCATCCAGCCCCAGCATTTT.

This clonotype is a singleton in its sample. The chain uses TRBV6-1 and TRBJ1-2; unclear D gene. The V gene lost 5 bases and the J gene lost 0 bases, with 16 bases spanning the gap. The CDR3 has 16 amino acids. Germline CDR1 is MNHNS and CDR2 is SASEGT. This CDR3 reads CASSPGVSTPNYGYTF. The CDR3, as DNA: TGTGCCAGCAGTCCGGGTGTTTCCACTCCTAACTATGGCTACACCTTC.

In nucleotides, the CDR3 is TGTGCCAGCAGCTCGGACAGGGTGCGTGAGCAGTTCTTC. This codes for CASSSDRVREQFF. This rearrangement joins TRBV12-3 or TRBV12-4 to TRBJ2-1, with 8 bases matching TRBD1. The CDR3 covers 13 residues. V shed 6 bases, J shed 9 bases, and the junction held 7 bases outside the gene matches.

J is TRBJ2-1 and V is TRBV5-4; TRBD2 is a possible D gene (5 bases). Germline lookup yields CDR1 SGHNT and CDR2 YYREEE (reference sequence). The CDR3 runs 13 residues. Trimming cost V 9 bases and J 2 bases, with 12 bases left between them. CDR3: CAMAPGTYNEQFF. CDR3 sequence (DNA): TGTGCCATGGCACCGGGGACCTACAATGAGCAGTTCTTC.

The chain combines TRBV30 with TRBJ1-1; D perhaps matches TRBD1 (6 bases). V was trimmed by 7 bases and J by 5 bases, leaving 17 bases between them. Germline lookup yields CDR1 GTSNPN and CDR2 SVGIG (reference sequence). This CDR3 is built from 13 residues. The CDR3 is CASLTGVRTEAFF. In DNA, the CDR3 is TGTGCCTCCCTGACAGGCGTGAGGACTGAAGCTTTCTTT.

This clonotype was seen a few times. V usage is TRBV5-1 and J usage is TRBJ2-7, with 7 positions matching TRBD1. Germline V CDR1 and CDR2: SGHRS, YFSETQ. The trim removed 0 bases at V and 6 bases at J, leaving 3 bases unmatched. The length of the CDR3 is 13 residues. Written as DNA, the CDR3 is TGCGCCAGCAGCTTGGAACAGGGGAGCGAGCAGTACTTC. This encodes CASSLEQGSEQYF.

The rearrangement joins TRBV6-2 or TRBV6-3 to TRBJ2-1; D is unresolved. Trimming removed 2 bases from V and 8 bases from J, with 4 bases in between. Looked up from germline, CDR1 is MNHEY and CDR2 is SVGEGT. The CDR3 sequence is 11 residues long. The CDR3 here is CASSYRDEQFF. For the CDR3, the DNA is TGTGCCAGCAGTTACAGGGATGAGCAGTTCTTC.

The genes are TRBV9 and TRBJ1-1, with a tentative D call TRBD1 (6 bases). There are 15 residues in the CDR3. Trimming pared 4 bases from V and 1 base from J, leaving 14 bases between. From germline, CDR1 is SGDLS and CDR2 YYNGEE. The CDR3 region is CASSPTRTANTEAFF. CDR3 bases: TGTGCCAGCAGCCCTACCCGGACAGCGAACACTGAAGCTTTCTTT.

This clonotype has only one observation. The J gene is TRBJ2-1, the V gene TRBV11-2, with D possibly being TRBD1 or TRBD2 (7 bases each). CDR1 and CDR2 (germline): SGHAT, FQNNGV. V was shortened by 2 bases and J by 8 bases, with 16 bases between the two germline ends. The CDR3 runs to 15 residues. The chain's CDR3 is CASSLRNRGGDEQFF. The CDR3 DNA reads TGTGCCAGCAGCTTAAGGAACAGGGGAGGGGATGAGCAGTTCTTC.

The sample holds one count of this clonotype. The rearrangement joins TRBV13 to TRBJ2-1; D possibly corresponds to TRBD1 (5 bases). V lost 5 bases and J 6 bases, leaving 17 bases between the germline ends. Germline CDR1 reads PRHDT; CDR2 reads FYEKMQ (reference sequence). CDR3 length equals 15 residues. CDR3 coding DNA: TGTGCCAGCAGCCTTGCCAGGGTTTCGGTCAATGAGCAGTTCTTC. The encoded protein is CASSLARVSVNEQFF. Combining the CDR3 with reference TRBV13 and TRBJ2-1 gives the whole variable domain AAGVIQSPRHLIKEKRETATLKCYPIPRHDTVYWYQQGPGQDPQFLISFYEKMQSDKGSIPDRFSAQQFSDYHSELNMSSLELGDSALYFCASSLARVSVNEQFFGPGTRLTVL.

V gene TRBV14 combines with J gene TRBJ2-3, with TRBD2 as a possible D gene (6 bases). With 4 bases removed from V and 3 bases from J, the gap between germline ends came to 17 bases. This CDR3 comprises 16 residues. Germline assignment: CDR1 SGHDN and CDR2 FVKESK. The CDR3 coding sequence is TGTGCCAGCAGCCTCTTGGGGCGGGGTCGGACAGATACGCAGTATTTT. As protein: CASSLLGRGRTDTQYF. Supplemented by reference TRBV14 and TRBJ2-3, the full variable domain reads EAGVTQFPSHSVIEKGQTVTLRCDPISGHDNLYWYRRVMGKEIKFLLHFVKESKQDESGMPNNRFLAERTGGTYSTLKVQPAELEDSGVYFCASSLLGRGRTDTQYFGPGTRLTVL.

The chain is built from TRBV5-1 and TRBJ1-1; D possibly corresponds to TRBD1 (6 bases). V gave up 1 base and J gave up 3 bases, with 13 bases separating them. The CDR3 spans 15 residues. The germline CDR1 and CDR2 sequences are SGHRS and YFSETQ. CDR3 protein: CASSLSWGQYTEAFF. The CDR3 DNA reads as TGCGCCAGCAGCTTGAGCTGGGGGCAATACACTGAAGCTTTCTTT.

The V gene is TRBV6-2 or TRBV6-3, the J gene TRBJ2-3; 8 bases are shared with TRBD1. CDR3 size: 15 residues. V shed 2 bases, J shed 5 bases, and the junction held 6 bases outside the gene matches. Germline CDR1 MNHEY, CDR2 SVGEGT. The CDR3 is CASSYGQGAGDTQYF. The DNA of the CDR3 is TGTGCCAGCAGTTACGGTCAGGGGGCCGGAGATACGCAGTATTTT.

This clonotype came up once. This chain joins TRBV7-2 and TRBJ2-7, with 7 bases fitting TRBD1. This CDR3 contains 14 residues. V shed 4 bases and J 1 base; nucleotides not matched to a gene: 4. Per the germline V gene, CDR1 is SGHTA and CDR2 is FQGNSA. CDR3 DNA sequence: TGTGCCAGCAGCTCGCCAGGGGGTTCCTACGAGCAGTACTTC. Amino acid sequence: CASSSPGGSYEQYF.

The chain employs TRBV7-9 and TRBJ1-3; no clear D gene. The germline V gene encodes CDR1 SEHNR and CDR2 FQNEAQ (reference sequence). This CDR3 spans 14 amino acids. Trimming shortened V by 1 base and J by 4 bases, and 8 bases separated the two germline ends. The CDR3 loop is CASSLGQQGNTIYF. DNA for the CDR3: TGTGCCAGCAGCTTAGGCCAGCAAGGAAACACCATATATTTT.

This clonotype has a single count. J is TRBJ1-2 and V is TRBV9, with D unresolved. CDR1 SGDLS and CDR2 YYNGEE come from the germline V gene. The CDR3 contains 9 residues. Trimming removed 3 bases at V and 12 bases at J, with 6 bases between. The CDR3 loop is CASSADHTF. The CDR3 nucleotides read TGTGCCAGCAGCGCGGACCACACCTTC.

This clonotype was seen a single time. The chain is built from TRBV5-4 and TRBJ1-2, with D unresolved. V lost 5 bases and J 0 bases, leaving 5 bases between the germline ends. Germline V gene lookup returns CDR1 SGHNT and CDR2 YYREEE (reference sequence). The CDR3 length is 12 residues. DNA for the CDR3: TGTGCCAGCAGTGGAGCTAACTATGGCTACACCTTC. The encoded protein is CASSGANYGYTF.

The CDR3 is CASSYSINNQPQHF. The DNA for the CDR3 is TGTGCCAGCAGTTACTCGATTAATAATCAGCCCCAGCATTTT. The chain carries TRBV6-2 or TRBV6-3 and TRBJ1-5; no clear D. Looked up from germline, CDR1 is MNHEY and CDR2 is SVGEGT. The CDR3 consists of 14 residues. Trimming took off 0 bases at V and 4 bases at J, with 7 bases between the two ends.

The J gene is TRBJ2-7, the V gene TRBV23-1; 8 nucleotides align to TRBD1. TRBV23-1 is recorded as an ORF, its role being uncertain. V trimming: 3 bases; J trimming: 2 bases; junction bases outside the gene matches: 12. The CDR3 is 17 residues long. The CDR3, as DNA: TGCGCCAGCAGTCACCCCGCGTTGACAGGGGTGGCCTACGAGCAGTACTTC. As protein: CASSHPALTGVAYEQYF.

This sequence joins TRBV7-9 and TRBJ2-1; D uncertain. V lost 3 bases and J 6 bases, leaving 9 bases between the germline ends. The CDR3 spans 13 residues. Germline V gene data show CDR1 as SEHNR and CDR2 as FQNEAQ (reference sequence). The CDR3 sequence is CASSFRRTNEQFF. The CDR3 nucleotides read TGTGCCAGCAGCTTTAGGCGGACCAATGAGCAGTTCTTC. Looking up the rest from reference TRBV7-9 and TRBJ2-1 gives the full variable domain: DTGVSQNPRHKITKRGQNVTFRCDPISEHNRLYWYRQTLGQGPEFLTYFQNEAQLEKSRLLSDRFSAERPKGSFSTLEIQRTEQGDSAMYLCASSFRRTNEQFFGPGTRLTVL.

Here the CDR3 reads CASSPGLYEQYF. CDR3 bases: TGTGCCAGCAGCCCGGGACTATACGAGCAGTACTTC. The V call is TRBV7-9, the J call TRBJ2-7; 7 bases line up with TRBD2. With V trimmed by 5 bases and J by 4 bases, 2 bases remained unmatched. The CDR3 covers 12 residues. Germline assignment: CDR1 SEHNR and CDR2 FQNEAQ (reference sequence).

The chain uses TRBV14 and TRBJ2-1; D remains ambiguous. Germline loops: CDR1 SGHDN, CDR2 FVKESK. The V and J ends lost 0 bases and 9 bases respectively, with 15 bases between them. The CDR3 has 15 amino acids. CDR3 nucleotide sequence: TGTGCCAGCAGCCAAGATCCCTTGGAAGGGTCTGAGCAGTTCTTC. Its protein is CASSQDPLEGSEQFF.

The rearrangement joins TRBV9 to TRBJ1-1; 8 bases are shared with TRBD1. There are 14 residues in the CDR3. Germline CDR1 is SGDLS and CDR2 is YYNGEE. Trimming cost V 0 bases and J 6 bases; bases outside gene matches: 4. The CDR3 DNA sequence: TGTGCCAGCAGCGTAGGGGACAGGTATTCTGAAGCTTTCTTT. Residues: CASSVGDRYSEAFF.

The gene calls are TRBV5-5 and TRBJ1-5, with D perhaps TRBD1 (6 bases). The V and J ends lost 4 bases and 9 bases respectively, with 20 bases between them. Germline CDR1 reads SGHKS; CDR2 reads YYEKEE (reference sequence). This CDR3 is 15 amino acids long. Written as DNA, the CDR3 is TGTGCCAGCAGCGGCGGGGGCGATTTCGGTCGGCCCCAGCATTTT. The encoded protein is CASSGGGDFGRPQHF.

The V and J genes are TRBV6-1 and TRBJ2-1, with a tentative D call TRBD1 (5 bases). Germline CDR1 and CDR2: MNHNS and SASEGT. With 1 base removed from V and 10 bases from J, the gap between germline ends came to 14 bases. The CDR3 runs 14 residues. This CDR3 reads CASSEENRLVEQFF. In DNA form, the CDR3 reads TGTGCCAGCAGTGAAGAGAACAGGTTGGTCGAGCAGTTCTTC.

This clonotype was counted a single time. CDR3 nucleotide sequence: TGCAGTGCTATGGGACAGACCGTCGAGCAGTACTTC. It yields the protein CSAMGQTVEQYF. The chain joins TRBV20-1 to TRBJ2-7; 7 nucleotides line up with TRBD1. Germline V gives CDR1 DFQATT, CDR2 SNEGSKA (reference sequence). V lost 4 bases, J lost 6 bases, and 6 bases stayed unmatched. This CDR3 region has 12 residues.

This clonotype occurred once. This chain joins TRBV9 and TRBJ1-3, with a weak D call TRBD1 (5 bases). The germline CDR1 and CDR2 sequences are SGDLS and YYNGEE. This CDR3 comprises 17 residues. Trimming pared 3 bases from V and 2 bases from J, leaving 18 bases between. CDR3 amino acids: CASSGPNRPSAGNTIYF. The CDR3 DNA reads as TGTGCCAGCAGCGGACCCAACAGGCCTAGCGCTGGAAACACCATATATTTT.

V and J are TRBV5-1 and TRBJ2-2, with 15 nucleotides matching TRBD2. The CDR3 consists of 17 residues. The V and J ends lost 4 bases and 0 bases, in that order; junction bases with no gene match: 1. Germline CDR1 is SGHRS and CDR2 is YFSETQ. CDR3 sequence (DNA): TGCGCCAGCAGCGGGACTAGCGGGGGGCCGAACACCGGGGAGCTGTTTTTT. Protein: CASSGTSGGPNTGELFF. The complete variable domain, with remaining parts taken from reference TRBV5-1 and TRBJ2-2, reads KAGVTQTPRYLIKTRGQQVTLSCSPISGHRSVSWYQQTPGQGLQFLFEYFSETQRNKGNFPGRFSGRQFSNSRSEMNVSTLELGDSALYLCASSGTSGGPNTGELFFGEGSRLTVL.